One sample yielded the 18 T cell receptor beta chains listed below, sequenced in a study of beta chain features in type 1 diabetes. TCRB transcripts that were expressed got sequenced, as all of the isolated RNA had been reverse transcribed. TCRdb keeps only in-frame clones here, not all; method: immunoSEQ multiplex PCR. The sample contains fewer than 650,000 clones, around a sixth of which appear only once. Sequenced material: naive CD4+ T cells from blood. The receptors shown here come from a man between 18 and 35 years old in good health.

This chain links TRBV4-2 with TRBJ2-5; 8 nucleotides line up with TRBD2. The V gene's germline CDR1 is LGHNA and CDR2 YNFKEQ. Trimming took 2 bases from V and 5 from J; bases not matched to a gene: 4. CDR3 length: 14 residues. The CDR3 nucleotides are TGTGCCAGCAGCCAAATACTAGCGGACGAGACCCAGTACTTC. Its translation is CASSQILADETQYF.

This clone was counted only a few times. The V call is TRBV13, the J call TRBJ1-3; the D is unclear. This CDR3 region has 14 residues. The V gene lost 0 bases and the J gene lost 5 bases, with 8 bases spanning the gap. Germline values: CDR1 PRHDT, CDR2 FYEKMQ (reference sequence). The CDR3 loop reads CASSLGGGRNTIYF. The CDR3 region has the DNA TGTGCCAGCAGCTTAGGTGGAGGGCGAAACACCATATATTTT.

The rearrangement links TRBV19 to TRBJ1-1, with D tentatively TRBD1 (5 bases). Between the trimmed V and J ends, which lost 10 bases and 2 bases, there was a span of 11 bases. The CDR3 runs to 12 residues. Germline V lookup: CDR1 LNHDA, CDR2 SQIVND (reference sequence). The CDR3 DNA reads as TGTGCCACTAATGACAGAAACACTGAAGCTTTCTTT. This sequence encodes CATNDRNTEAFF. The entire variable domain, with the rest obtained from reference TRBV19 and TRBJ1-1, is as follows: DGGITQSPKYLFRKEGQNVTLSCEQNLNHDAMYWYRQDPGQGLRLIYYSQIVNDFQKGDIAEGYSVSREKKESFPLTVTSAQKNPTAFYLCATNDRNTEAFFGQGTRLTVV.

This clone was detected only a few times. J is TRBJ2-5 and V is TRBV11-2; D unclear. This CDR3 contains 14 residues. V lost 1 base and J lost 2, with 8 bases in between. CDR1 and CDR2 (germline): SGHAT, FQNNGV. CDR3 in DNA: TGTGCCAGCAGCTTAGTTGTAGGACAAGAGACCCAGTACTTC. Amino acid sequence: CASSLVVGQETQYF.

This clone appeared a few times. The chain couples TRBV5-8 to TRBJ2-3; D may be TRBD1 (6 bases). V lost 2 bases to trimming and J lost 3 bases, with 16 bases between them. CDR1 is SGHTS, CDR2 YDEGEE, per germline. CDR3 length: 16 amino acids. For the CDR3, the DNA is TGTGCCAGCAGCTTTCGACAGGAGCCTTTTACAGATACGCAGTATTTT. As protein: CASSFRQEPFTDTQYF.

J is TRBJ2-7 and V is TRBV6-1; D is perhaps TRBD1 (5 bases). This CDR3 has 12 amino acids. Germline CDR1 and CDR2: MNHNS and SASEGT. V lost 4 bases, J lost 5 bases, and 9 bases lay in between. The CDR3: CASSVQGNEQYF. The CDR3 nucleotides read TGTGCCAGCAGTGTCCAGGGCAACGAGCAGTACTTC.

This clone came up a few times. The chain has TRBV28 and TRBJ1-5, with 8 positions matching TRBD1. V lost 3 bases, J lost 7 bases, and 20 bases stayed unmatched. Germline lookup yields CDR1 MDHEN and CDR2 SYDVKM. This CDR3 spans 19 amino acids. Here the CDR3 reads CASSFQGTGILEKGQPQHF. In nucleotides, the CDR3 is TGTGCCAGCAGTTTTCAGGGGACAGGTATACTAGAGAAGGGGCAGCCCCAGCATTTT.

In its sample, this clone was seen a few times. The chain couples TRBV7-3 to TRBJ2-4, with 14 bases matching TRBD2. This CDR3 spans 18 amino acids. V trimming: 6 bases; J trimming: 3 bases; junction bases outside the gene matches: 10. From germline, CDR1 is SGHTA and CDR2 FQGTGA. In DNA, the CDR3 is TGTGCCAGCAGACCGGGGACTAGCGGGAGTGGAGTCAAAAACATTCAGTACTTC. This sequence encodes CASRPGTSGSGVKNIQYF.

This clone was counted a few times. J is TRBJ1-2 and V is TRBV7-2; D is unresolved. The ends were cut back, 0 bases at V and 0 bases at J, with 11 bases in the middle. Germline V CDR1 and CDR2: SGHTA, FQGNSA. The CDR3 totals 16 residues. The CDR3 coding sequence is TGTGCCAGCAGCTTAGCGTCGGGTTTAGCTAACTATGGCTACACCTTC. Its translation is CASSLASGLANYGYTF.

This clone occurred a few times. The CDR3 DNA reads as TGTGCCAGCAGCTTACAGGGAACCTATGGCTACACCTTC. This sequence encodes CASSLQGTYGYTF. The chain carries TRBV5-4 and TRBJ1-2; D is possibly TRBD1 (6 bases). Germline CDR1 SGHNT, CDR2 YYREEE (reference sequence). Trimming pared 2 bases from V and 4 bases from J, leaving 9 bases between. This CDR3 has 13 amino acids. Looking up the rest from reference TRBV5-4 and TRBJ1-2 gives the full variable domain: ETGVTQSPTHLIKTRGQQVTLRCSSQSGHNTVSWYQQALGQGPQFIFQYYREEENGRGNFPPRFSGLQFPNYSSELNVNALELDDSALYLCASSLQGTYGYTFGSGTRLTVV.

This clone turned up a few times. CDR3 bases: TGTGCCAGCAGCGCACGGGGGGACGCCTACGAGCAGTACTTC. This gives the protein CASSARGDAYEQYF. This rearrangement joins TRBV7-6 to TRBJ2-7; 7 bases fit TRBD2. The CDR3 length is 14 residues. CDR1 SGHVS and CDR2 FNYEAQ come from the germline V gene. J gave up 2 bases and V 5 bases, and 6 bases lay outside the gene matches. Together with reference TRBV7-6 and TRBJ2-7, the CDR3 gives the full variable domain: GAGVSQSPRYKVTKRGQDVALRCDPISGHVSLYWYRQALGQGPEFLTYFNYEAQQDKSGLPNDRFSAERPEGSISTLTIQRTEQRDSAMYRCASSARGDAYEQYFGPGTRLTVT.

This clone was found a few times. V usage is TRBV4-3 and J usage is TRBJ1-2; D not resolved. The CDR3 spans 13 residues. Per germline, CDR1 LGHNA and CDR2 YSLEER. V was trimmed by 4 bases and J by 4 bases, leaving 10 bases between them. The chain's CDR3 is CASSREHGYGYTF. The CDR3 DNA reads as TGCGCCAGCAGCCGAGAACACGGCTATGGCTACACCTTC.

CDR3 sequence (DNA): TGCGCCAGCAGCTCAGAGAGGACAGGTTTTGGCTACACCTTC. It encodes CASSSERTGFGYTF. The chain combines TRBV5-1 with TRBJ1-2; TRBD1 matches 7 bases. In germline, CDR1 is SGHRS, CDR2 YFSETQ. The V and J ends lost 3 bases and 7 bases, in that order; junction bases with no gene match: 9. This CDR3 has 14 amino acids.

The chain employs TRBV5-6 and TRBJ2-1; D remains ambiguous. The V end was cut by 5 bases, the J end by 0 bases, with 15 bases between. Germline V CDR1 and CDR2: SGHDT, YYEEEE. This CDR3 is 16 amino acids long. CDR3 loop: CASRELAARSYNEQFF. CDR3 sequence (DNA): TGTGCCAGCAGGGAACTTGCGGCACGCTCCTACAATGAGCAGTTCTTC.

The V call is TRBV7-2, the J call TRBJ1-5; D is undetermined. V lost 5 bases, J lost 0 bases, and 5 bases lay in between. This CDR3 comprises 13 residues. Germline CDR1 and CDR2: SGHTA and FQGNSA. The CDR3 DNA follows: TGTGCCAGCAGCGTTTATAGCAATCAGCCCCAGCATTTT. Translated: CASSVYSNQPQHF.

This clone was observed a few times. The genes are TRBV25-1 and TRBJ2-7; unclear D gene. Trimming stripped 1 base from V and 2 bases from J, with 12 bases between. Germline CDR1 reads MGHDK; CDR2 reads SYGVNS. The CDR3 runs to 15 residues. Here the CDR3 reads CASSESLSAAYEQYF. The CDR3 region has the DNA TGTGCCAGCAGTGAATCACTGTCAGCCGCCTACGAGCAGTACTTC.

This sequence joins TRBV2 and TRBJ2-2; D gene unclear. The germline V gene encodes CDR1 SNHLY and CDR2 FYNNEI. The CDR3 is 13 amino acids. Trimming left V 6 bases short and J 5 bases short, with 10 bases between. DNA of the CDR3: TGTGCCAGCAGGGCTAGTTGGACCGGGGAGCTGTTTTTT. Translating it yields CASRASWTGELFF.

The chain links TRBV6-1 to TRBJ1-2; D not resolved. The germline V and J ends were trimmed by 1 base and 4 bases, with 13 bases remaining between them. This CDR3 comprises 15 residues. The germline CDR1 and CDR2 sequences are MNHNS and SASEGT. CDR3 sequence: CASSEGPGPRYGYTF. For the CDR3, the DNA is TGTGCCAGCAGTGAAGGGCCAGGCCCCCGCTATGGCTACACCTTC.